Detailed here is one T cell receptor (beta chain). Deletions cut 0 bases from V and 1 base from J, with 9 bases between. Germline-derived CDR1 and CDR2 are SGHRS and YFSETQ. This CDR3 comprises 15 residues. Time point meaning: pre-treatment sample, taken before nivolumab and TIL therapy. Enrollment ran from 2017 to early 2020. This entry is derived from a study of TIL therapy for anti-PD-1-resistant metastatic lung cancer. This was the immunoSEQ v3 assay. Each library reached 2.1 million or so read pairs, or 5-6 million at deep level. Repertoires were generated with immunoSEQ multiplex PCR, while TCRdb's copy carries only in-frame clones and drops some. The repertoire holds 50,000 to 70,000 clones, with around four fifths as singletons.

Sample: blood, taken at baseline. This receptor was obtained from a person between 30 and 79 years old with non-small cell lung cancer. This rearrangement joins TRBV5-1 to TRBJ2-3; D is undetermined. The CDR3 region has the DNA TGCGCCAGCAGCTTGGGGTTAGGAGGCACAGATACGCAGTATTTT. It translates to CASSLGLGGTDTQYF. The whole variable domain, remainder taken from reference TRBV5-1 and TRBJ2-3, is KAGVTQTPRYLIKTRGQQVTLSCSPISGHRSVSWYQQTPGQGLQFLFEYFSETQRNKGNFPGRFSGRQFSNSRSEMNVSTLELGDSALYLCASSLGLGGTDTQYFGPGTRLTVL.